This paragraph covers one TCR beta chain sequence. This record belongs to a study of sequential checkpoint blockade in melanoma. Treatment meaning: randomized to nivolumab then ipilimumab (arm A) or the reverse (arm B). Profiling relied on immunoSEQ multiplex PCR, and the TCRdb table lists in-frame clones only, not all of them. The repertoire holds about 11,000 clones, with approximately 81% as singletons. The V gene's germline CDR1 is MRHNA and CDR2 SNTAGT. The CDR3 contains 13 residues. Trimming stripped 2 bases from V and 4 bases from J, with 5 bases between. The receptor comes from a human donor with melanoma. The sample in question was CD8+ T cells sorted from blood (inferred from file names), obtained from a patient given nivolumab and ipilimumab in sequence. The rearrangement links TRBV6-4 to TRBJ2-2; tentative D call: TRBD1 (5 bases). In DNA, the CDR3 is TGTGCCAGCAGTGACAGGGGCACCGGGGAGCTGTTTTTT. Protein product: CASSDRGTGELFF.